The rows below give T cell receptor beta chains drawn from one sample of a study of blood T cell repertoires in COVID-19. The table came from immunoSEQ multiplex PCR; TCRdb's copy has only in-frame clones and leaves some out. This sample has 200,000 to 300,000 clones, with 87% found just once. The sample comprised peripheral blood. All receptors derive from a man aged 18 to 29 with active or convalescent COVID-19. Each CDR3 is given with its conserved first and last residue. Each record gives: CDR3 DNA, CDR3 protein, J gene, D gene, V gene, clone size. A D gene is named only where the DNA matches it firmly. Size is stated for part of the rows, as once, few or many counts, or as a class when the clone is expanded.

CDR3nt: TGTGCCAGTAGTATGGGCGAGGCTGCAGGGGATACGCAGTATTTT; CDR3aa: CASSMGEAAGDTQYF; j_gene: TRBJ2-3; d_gene: .; v_gene: TRBV19; abundance: .
CDR3nt: TGTGCCAGCAGCCAGGGAGGCAGCCTTATGAACACTGAAGCTTTCTTT; CDR3aa: CASSQGGSLMNTEAFF; j_gene: TRBJ1-1; d_gene: .; v_gene: TRBV2; abundance: .
CDR3nt: TGTGCCAGCTCACCCCCCCAGGGGATGAATTCACCCCTCCACTTT; CDR3aa: CASSPPQGMNSPLHF; j_gene: TRBJ1-6; d_gene: .; v_gene: TRBV18; abundance: .
CDR3nt: TGTGCCAGCAGCTTGGAGCGGGAGGTACAGGATGAGCAGTTCTTC; CDR3aa: CASSLEREVQDEQFF; j_gene: TRBJ2-1; d_gene: TRBD2; v_gene: TRBV11-2; abundance: .
CDR3nt: TGTGCCAGCACCCTACTCTCGTTCTCCTACAATGAGCAGTTCTTC; CDR3aa: CASTLLSFSYNEQFF; j_gene: TRBJ2-1; d_gene: .; v_gene: TRBV5-8; abundance: .
CDR3nt: TGTGCCAGCAGTTTATATGGACAGAAAACTGGAAACACCATATATTTT; CDR3aa: CASSLYGQKTGNTIYF; j_gene: TRBJ1-3; d_gene: .; v_gene: TRBV28; abundance: .
CDR3nt: TGTGCCAGCAGCTTGCCAGGACAGGGGCTCTATGGCTACACCTTC; CDR3aa: CASSLPGQGLYGYTF; j_gene: TRBJ1-2; d_gene: TRBD1; v_gene: TRBV5-4; abundance: few
CDR3nt: TGTGCCAGCAGCTGGCCGCACGGAGGTGTGAAGACTGAAGCTTTCTTT; CDR3aa: CASSWPHGGVKTEAFF; j_gene: TRBJ1-1; d_gene: .; v_gene: TRBV7-8; abundance: .
CDR3nt: TGTGCCACCAGTGACCCAGGGGAGGGAGAAAAACTGTTTTTT; CDR3aa: CATSDPGEGEKLFF; j_gene: TRBJ1-4; d_gene: .; v_gene: TRBV24-1; abundance: .
CDR3nt: TGTGCCAGCAGCTTAGGGCAGAGCAATCAGCCCCAGCATTTT; CDR3aa: CASSLGQSNQPQHF; j_gene: TRBJ1-5; d_gene: .; v_gene: TRBV11-2; abundance: .
CDR3nt: TGTGCCAGCAGCTTAGACAGGGGATTTTACAATGAGCAGTTCTTC; CDR3aa: CASSLDRGFYNEQFF; j_gene: TRBJ2-1; d_gene: TRBD1; v_gene: TRBV7-9; abundance: .
CDR3nt: TGTGCCAGCAGCTTATGGGGGGGGGACACCATATATTTT; CDR3aa: CASSLWGGDTIYF; j_gene: TRBJ1-3; d_gene: .; v_gene: TRBV7-2; abundance: .
CDR3nt: TGCAGCGTTTCTCCCGGGACAGTCGGCGGGGAGCTGTTTTTT; CDR3aa: CSVSPGTVGGELFF; j_gene: TRBJ2-2; d_gene: TRBD1; v_gene: TRBV29-1; abundance: .
CDR3nt: TGTGCCAGCAGCTTCACTAGCGGGACAGATACGCAGTATTTT; CDR3aa: CASSFTSGTDTQYF; j_gene: TRBJ2-3; d_gene: TRBD2; v_gene: TRBV11-2; abundance: .
CDR3nt: TGTGCCAGCTGGGACTACTACGAGCAGTACTTC; CDR3aa: CASWDYYEQYF; j_gene: TRBJ2-7; d_gene: TRBD2; v_gene: TRBV28; abundance: once
CDR3nt: TGTGCCAGCTCCCCCCAGGGACAGGGGTACGGCTACACCTTC; CDR3aa: CASSPQGQGYGYTF; j_gene: TRBJ1-2; d_gene: TRBD1; v_gene: TRBV18; abundance: .
CDR3nt: TGTGCCAGCAGAGGCGGAGAGAGTTATTCAGATACGCAGTATTTT; CDR3aa: CASRGGESYSDTQYF; j_gene: TRBJ2-3; d_gene: .; v_gene: TRBV7-2; abundance: .
CDR3nt: TGTGCCAGCAGCCAAGAGAAAACAGGGGGCAGATATAATTCACCCCTCCACTTT; CDR3aa: CASSQEKTGGRYNSPLHF; j_gene: TRBJ1-6; d_gene: TRBD1; v_gene: TRBV27; abundance: .
CDR3nt: TGTGCCAGCACGGACGGGGGACTCTACGAGCAGTACTTC; CDR3aa: CASTDGGLYEQYF; j_gene: TRBJ2-7; d_gene: .; v_gene: TRBV12-3/TRBV12-4; abundance: .
CDR3nt: TGCGCCAGCAGCTTGGAAGGGGCCGGAACCTACGAGCAGTACTTC; CDR3aa: CASSLEGAGTYEQYF; j_gene: TRBJ2-7; d_gene: .; v_gene: TRBV5-1; abundance: .
CDR3nt: TGTGCCTCCTCCTGGCCAGAGTCAGGTCCCAATGCGCCCCTCCACTTT; CDR3aa: CASSWPESGPNAPLHF; j_gene: TRBJ1-6; d_gene: .; v_gene: TRBV2; abundance: .
CDR3nt: TGTGCCAGTAGTATTGGACAGGGAACCGGAGCTTTCTTT; CDR3aa: CASSIGQGTGAFF; j_gene: TRBJ1-1; d_gene: TRBD1; v_gene: TRBV19; abundance: .
CDR3nt: TGTGCCAGCAGGGCGGGAGCGGGAGCTCGGGAGCAGTACTTC; CDR3aa: CASRAGAGAREQYF; j_gene: TRBJ2-7; d_gene: TRBD2; v_gene: TRBV7-9; abundance: .
CDR3nt: TGTGCCCTTAGGGGTAGCTCTGGAAACACCATATATTTT; CDR3aa: CALRGSSGNTIYF; j_gene: TRBJ1-3; d_gene: .; v_gene: TRBV6-5; abundance: .
CDR3nt: TGTGCCAGTAGTGCGGATGCTCAGCCCCAGCATTTT; CDR3aa: CASSADAQPQHF; j_gene: TRBJ1-5; d_gene: .; v_gene: TRBV19; abundance: .
CDR3nt: TGTGCCAGCAGCTTCCAGGGGGCGCGGGGTAGCGGCTACACCTTC; CDR3aa: CASSFQGARGSGYTF; j_gene: TRBJ1-2; d_gene: TRBD1; v_gene: TRBV11-2; abundance: .
CDR3nt: TGTGCCAGCAGTTACGAGGTTGACGGGAGGGGCAATCAGCCCCAGCATTTT; CDR3aa: CASSYEVDGRGNQPQHF; j_gene: TRBJ1-5; d_gene: .; v_gene: TRBV6-2/TRBV6-3; abundance: once
CDR3nt: TGCGCCAGCAGCTTGACGGGGGACAGCAATCAGCCCCAGCATTTT; CDR3aa: CASSLTGDSNQPQHF; j_gene: TRBJ1-5; d_gene: .; v_gene: TRBV5-1; abundance: .
CDR3nt: TGCGCCAGCAGCCAGCACCCGGGGACAGGCGCCTCCTACGAGCAGTACTTC; CDR3aa: CASSQHPGTGASYEQYF; j_gene: TRBJ2-7; d_gene: TRBD1; v_gene: TRBV4-3; abundance: .
CDR3nt: TGTGCCAGCAGCCAAACCTGGCAGGGGGCAATCGAGCAGTACTTC; CDR3aa: CASSQTWQGAIEQYF; j_gene: TRBJ2-7; d_gene: TRBD1; v_gene: TRBV28; abundance: .
CDR3nt: TGTGCCAGTAGTATCATTCCGGGAGGAGGGTCGGATGAGCAGTTCTTC; CDR3aa: CASSIIPGGGSDEQFF; j_gene: TRBJ2-1; d_gene: TRBD2; v_gene: TRBV19; abundance: once
CDR3nt: TGTGCCAGCAGTCAGGGGAGCAATCAGCCCCAGCATTTT; CDR3aa: CASSQGSNQPQHF; j_gene: TRBJ1-5; d_gene: .; v_gene: TRBV27; abundance: .
CDR3nt: TGTGCCAGTAGTATAGACACCGGGACTCCTCGTGGGACTGAAGCTTTCTTT; CDR3aa: CASSIDTGTPRGTEAFF; j_gene: TRBJ1-1; d_gene: .; v_gene: TRBV19; abundance: few
CDR3nt: TGTGCCAGCAGCGCAGACAGGAATTTTGGAAACACCATATATTTT; CDR3aa: CASSADRNFGNTIYF; j_gene: TRBJ1-3; d_gene: .; v_gene: TRBV9; abundance: .
CDR3nt: TGTGCCAGCAGCCCCTCGTCCCGCTCTGGAAACACCATATATTTT; CDR3aa: CASSPSSRSGNTIYF; j_gene: TRBJ1-3; d_gene: .; v_gene: TRBV6-2/TRBV6-3; abundance: .
CDR3nt: TGTGCCTGGGGGAACCCCTTCCGTAAACAGGCCAACACTCCCTCTGGAAACACCATATATTTT; CDR3aa: CAWGNPFRKQANTPSGNTIYF; j_gene: TRBJ1-3; d_gene: .; v_gene: TRBV30; abundance: .
CDR3nt: TGTGCCACCAGCTCTCGGCGCCAGGGGCCAGATACGCAGTATTTT; CDR3aa: CATSSRRQGPDTQYF; j_gene: TRBJ2-3; d_gene: .; v_gene: TRBV15; abundance: .
CDR3nt: TGTGCCAGCAGTTTAAGGGGGTACGAGCAGTACTTC; CDR3aa: CASSLRGYEQYF; j_gene: TRBJ2-7; d_gene: .; v_gene: TRBV27; abundance: .
CDR3nt: TGTGCCAGCAGGGTTTCAGAAGGCTACACCTTC; CDR3aa: CASRVSEGYTF; j_gene: TRBJ1-2; d_gene: .; v_gene: TRBV28; abundance: .
CDR3nt: TGTGCCAGCAGTTACTCGAGTACTAGCGTAAACCAAGAGACCCAGTACTTC; CDR3aa: CASSYSSTSVNQETQYF; j_gene: TRBJ2-5; d_gene: TRBD2; v_gene: TRBV6-7; abundance: .
CDR3nt: TGTGCCAGCAGCCAAGCCTTCTACGAGCAGTACTTC; CDR3aa: CASSQAFYEQYF; j_gene: TRBJ2-7; d_gene: .; v_gene: TRBV3-1/TRBV3-2; abundance: .
CDR3nt: TGTGCCAGCAGCTTGACAGGAGCTAAAGAGACCCAGTACTTC; CDR3aa: CASSLTGAKETQYF; j_gene: TRBJ2-5; d_gene: .; v_gene: TRBV7-2; abundance: .